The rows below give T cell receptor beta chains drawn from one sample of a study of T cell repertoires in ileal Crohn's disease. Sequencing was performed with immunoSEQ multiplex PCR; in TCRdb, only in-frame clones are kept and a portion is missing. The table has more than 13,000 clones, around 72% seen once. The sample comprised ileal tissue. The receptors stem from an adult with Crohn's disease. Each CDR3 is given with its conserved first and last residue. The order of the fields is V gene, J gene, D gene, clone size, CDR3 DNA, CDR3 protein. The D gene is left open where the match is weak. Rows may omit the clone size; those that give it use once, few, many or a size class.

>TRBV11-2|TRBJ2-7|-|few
TGTGCCAGCAGCTTAGAGGAAAGGAGTGAGCAGTACTTC
CASSLEERSEQYF
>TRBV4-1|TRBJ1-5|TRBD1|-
TGCGCCAGCAGCCAAGATTGGACCGGGACAGATAATCAGCCCCAGCATTTT
CASSQDWTGTDNQPQHF
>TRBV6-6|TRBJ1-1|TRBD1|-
TGTGCCAGCAGTTACGTTTCAGGGGGGACCACTGAAGCTTTCTTT
CASSYVSGGTTEAFF
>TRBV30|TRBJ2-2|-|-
TGTGCTGTTAGAAAAGGGGGACAAGCAAACACCGGGGAGCTGTTTTTT
CAVRKGGQANTGELFF
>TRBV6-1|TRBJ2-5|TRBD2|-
TGTGCCAGCAGTCAAGGGACTAGCGGGATACACCAAGAGACCCAGTACTTC
CASSQGTSGIHQETQYF
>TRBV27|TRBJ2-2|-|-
TGTGCCAGCAGTTTATCGGGGCTACTCACCGGGGAGCTGTTTTTT
CASSLSGLLTGELFF
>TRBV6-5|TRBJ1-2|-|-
TGTGCCAGCAGTTACTTCGGGGGTGGCTCCAACTATGGCTACACCTTC
CASSYFGGGSNYGYTF
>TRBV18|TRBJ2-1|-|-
TGTGCCAGCTCACCCACCGTCGGTGAGCAGTTCTTC
CASSPTVGEQFF
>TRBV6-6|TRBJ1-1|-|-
TGTGCCAGCAGTTACACATCAGGGAGAAAGACTGAAGCTTTCTTT
CASSYTSGRKTEAFF
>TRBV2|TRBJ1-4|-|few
TGTGCCAGCAGAGGGCCCTCGGGGCGAAATGAAAAACTGTTTTTT
CASRGPSGRNEKLFF
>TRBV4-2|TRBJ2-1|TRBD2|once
TGTGCCAGCAAGGCAAGCGGGGGAAATGAGCAGTTCTTC
CASKASGGNEQFF
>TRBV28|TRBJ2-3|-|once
TGTGCCAGCAGCCCGACTGCATATACGCAGTATTTT
CASSPTAYTQYF
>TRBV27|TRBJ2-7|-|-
TGTGCCAGGTTAGCGGACTACGAGCAGTACTTC
CARLADYEQYF
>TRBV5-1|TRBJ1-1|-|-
TGCGCCAGCAGCTTGGCTGGGCAGAACACTGAAGCTTTCTTT
CASSLAGQNTEAFF
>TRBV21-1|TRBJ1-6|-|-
TGTGCCCCCGGAAGGGGGGACAATTCACCCCTCCACTTT
CAPGRGDNSPLHF
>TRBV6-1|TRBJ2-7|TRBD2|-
TGTGCCAGCAGTCCCGCTAGCGGGGGGAATTACGAGCAGTACTTC
CASSPASGGNYEQYF
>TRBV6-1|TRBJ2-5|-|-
TGTGCCAGCAGGTTCTTGGGCACCCAAGAGACCCAGTACTTC
CASRFLGTQETQYF
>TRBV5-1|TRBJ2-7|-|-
TGCGCCAGCAGTGGGGGAAGTTACTACGAGCAGTACTTC
CASSGGSYYEQYF
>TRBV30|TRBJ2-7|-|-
TGTGCCTATGACAGGGAGGCCTACGAGCAGTACTTC
CAYDREAYEQYF
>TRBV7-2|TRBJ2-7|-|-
TGTGCCAGCAGCTCCAATTACGAGCAGTACTTC
CASSSNYEQYF
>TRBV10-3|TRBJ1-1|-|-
TGTGCCATCAGGATTGGGGACCGCAACACTGAAGCTTTCTTT
CAIRIGDRNTEAFF
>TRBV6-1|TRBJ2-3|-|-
TGTGCCAGCAATGGGGAGGCCAGAATCACAGATACGCAGTATTTT
CASNGEARITDTQYF
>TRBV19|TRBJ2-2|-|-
TGTGCCAGTAGTGACGGCATCAACGGGGAGCTGTTTTTT
CASSDGINGELFF
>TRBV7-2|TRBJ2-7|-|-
TGTGCCAGCAGTTGGGAGTCAGCCTACGAGCAGTACTTC
CASSWESAYEQYF
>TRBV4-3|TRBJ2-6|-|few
TGCGCCAGCAGCCAAGATCTCGGGTCCTCTGGGGCCAACGTCCTGACTTTC
CASSQDLGSSGANVLTF
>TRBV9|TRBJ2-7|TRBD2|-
TGTGCCAGCAGCGTAGTGGCTAGCGGGAGTTTGTACGAGCAGTACTTC
CASSVVASGSLYEQYF
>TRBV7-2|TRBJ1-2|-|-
TGTGCCAGCAGCTCTGGGGGCATTAGCTATGGCTACACCTTC
CASSSGGISYGYTF